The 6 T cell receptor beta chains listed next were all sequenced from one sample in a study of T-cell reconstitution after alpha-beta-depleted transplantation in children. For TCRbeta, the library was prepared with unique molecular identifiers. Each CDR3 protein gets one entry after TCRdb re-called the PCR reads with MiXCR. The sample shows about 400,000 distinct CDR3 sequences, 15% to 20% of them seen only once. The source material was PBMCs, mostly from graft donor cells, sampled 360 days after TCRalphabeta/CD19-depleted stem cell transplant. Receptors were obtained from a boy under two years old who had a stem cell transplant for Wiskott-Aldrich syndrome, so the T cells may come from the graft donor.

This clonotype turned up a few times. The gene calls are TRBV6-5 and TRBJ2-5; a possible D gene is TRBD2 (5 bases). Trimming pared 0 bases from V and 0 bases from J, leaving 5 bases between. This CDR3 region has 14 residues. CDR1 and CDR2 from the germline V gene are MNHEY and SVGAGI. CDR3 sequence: CASSYSGNQETQYF. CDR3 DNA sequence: TGTGCCAGCAGTTACTCCGGGAACCAAGAGACCCAGTACTTC.

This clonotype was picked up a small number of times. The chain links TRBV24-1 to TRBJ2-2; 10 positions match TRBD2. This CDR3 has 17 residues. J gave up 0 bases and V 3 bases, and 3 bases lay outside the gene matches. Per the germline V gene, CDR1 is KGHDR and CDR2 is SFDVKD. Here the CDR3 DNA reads TGTGCCACCAGTGATCGGACTAGCGGAACGAACACCGGGGAGCTGTTTTTT. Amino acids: CATSDRTSGTNTGELFF.

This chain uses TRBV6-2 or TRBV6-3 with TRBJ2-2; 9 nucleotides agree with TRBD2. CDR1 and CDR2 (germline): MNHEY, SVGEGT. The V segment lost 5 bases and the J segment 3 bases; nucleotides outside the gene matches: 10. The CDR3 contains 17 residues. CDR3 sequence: CASSKSAGGRHTGELFF. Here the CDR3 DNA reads TGTGCCAGCAGTAAGAGCGCGGGAGGGCGCCACACCGGGGAGCTGTTTTTT.

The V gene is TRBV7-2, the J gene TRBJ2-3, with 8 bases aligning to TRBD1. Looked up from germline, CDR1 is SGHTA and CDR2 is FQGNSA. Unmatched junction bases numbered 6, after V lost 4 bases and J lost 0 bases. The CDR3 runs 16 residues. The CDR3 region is CASSYQGATSTDTQYF. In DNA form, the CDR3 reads TGTGCCAGCAGCTATCAGGGGGCGACTAGCACAGATACGCAGTATTTT.

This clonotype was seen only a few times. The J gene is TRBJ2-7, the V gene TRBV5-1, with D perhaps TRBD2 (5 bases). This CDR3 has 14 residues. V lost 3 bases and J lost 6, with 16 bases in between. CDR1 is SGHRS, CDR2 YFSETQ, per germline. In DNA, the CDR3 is TGCGCCAGCAGCTCTTTACAAGGAGGAGTCGAGCAGTACTTC. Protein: CASSSLQGGVEQYF.

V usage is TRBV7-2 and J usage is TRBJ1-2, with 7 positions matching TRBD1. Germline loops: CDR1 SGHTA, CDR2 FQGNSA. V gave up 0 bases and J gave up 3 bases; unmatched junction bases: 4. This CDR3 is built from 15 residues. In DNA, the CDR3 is TGTGCCAGCAGCTTAGCGGGGGACAGCCACTATGGCTACACCTTC. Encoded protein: CASSLAGDSHYGYTF. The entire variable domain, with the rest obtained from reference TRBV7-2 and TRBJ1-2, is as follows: GAGVSQSPSNKVTEKGKDVELRCDPISGHTALYWYRQSLGQGLEFLIYFQGNSAPDKSGLPSDRFSAERTGGSVSTLTIQRTQQEDSAVYLCASSLAGDSHYGYTFGSGTRLTVV.